This T cell receptor (beta chain) was observed in a study of T cell clonality in common variable immunodeficiency. Overall study results and limits: Repertoire-complication correlations in CVID were limited by patient heterogeneity. T cell subpopulation sequencing would be needed to explain CVID clonality.

This clone was counted ten times or more. Its antigen is currently unknown. The read ends 3 residues early relative to the CDR3; the germline J gene fills the gap. V lost 3 bases, J lost 6 bases, and 14 bases lay in between. This CDR3 comprises 14 residues. Germline V lookup: CDR1 SGDLS, CDR2 YYNGEE. Control and CVID samples contributed equal amounts of genomic DNA. The method was immunoSEQ multiplex PCR; TCRdb's version includes in-frame clones alone and lacks a portion of them. The sample was found to contain 35,000 to 50,000 clones, and every one recurs. This receptor was obtained from a person aged 18 to 70 in good health. The chain combines TRBV9 with TRBJ2-3; possible D gene TRBD2, 6 bases. The sample comprised peripheral blood mononuclear cells. CDR3 loop: CASSGGGMGDTQYF. The covered CDR3 bases are TGTGCCAGCAGCGGCGGCGGGATGGGGGATACG.